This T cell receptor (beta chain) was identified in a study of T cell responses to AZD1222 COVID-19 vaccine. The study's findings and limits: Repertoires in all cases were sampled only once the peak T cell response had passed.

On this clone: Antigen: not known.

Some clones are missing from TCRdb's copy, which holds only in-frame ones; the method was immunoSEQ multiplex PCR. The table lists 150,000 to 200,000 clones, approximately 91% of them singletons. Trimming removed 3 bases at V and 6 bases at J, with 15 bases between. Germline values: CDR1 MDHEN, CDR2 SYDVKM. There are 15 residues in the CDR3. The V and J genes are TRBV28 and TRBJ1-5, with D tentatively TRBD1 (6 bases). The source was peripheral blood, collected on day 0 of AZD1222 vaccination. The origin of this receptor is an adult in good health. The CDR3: CASSFSRGRIQPQHF. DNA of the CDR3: TGTGCCAGCAGTTTCTCTAGGGGGAGGATTCAGCCCCAGCATTTT.